This is a list of T cell receptor beta chains from one sample in a study of tumor-infiltrating lymphocytes in localized non-small cell lung cancer. Method: immunoSEQ multiplex PCR; TCRdb's copy keeps in-frame clones and lacks some. The sample includes 11,000 to 15,000 clones, under 70% of them seen just once. Sequencing was performed on uninvolved lung tissue not adjacent to the tumor. These receptors all come from a human donor with non-small cell lung cancer. Both conserved end residues are part of each CDR3. The D gene is left open where the match is weak. Not all rows give a size; the values are once, few, many and, for expanded clones, a class.

clone size: -; V gene: TRBV27; CDR3 length: 14; J gene: TRBJ2-3; D gene: TRBD2; CDR3 DNA: TGTGCCAGCAGTTTGGGAGGGGTAAGGGATACGCAGTATTTT; CDR3 protein: CASSLGGVRDTQYF
clone size: medium-sized; V gene: TRBV19; CDR3 length: 14; J gene: TRBJ1-1; D gene: -; CDR3 DNA: TGTGCCAGTATTTCAGGGAATTTTGTCACTGAAGCTTTCTTT; CDR3 protein: CASISGNFVTEAFF
clone size: -; V gene: TRBV29-1; CDR3 length: 12; J gene: TRBJ2-7; D gene: -; CDR3 DNA: TGCAGCGTTGAGACAGTCTCCTACGAGCAGTACTTC; CDR3 protein: CSVETVSYEQYF
clone size: -; V gene: TRBV14; CDR3 length: 13; J gene: TRBJ2-1; D gene: -; CDR3 DNA: TGTGCCAGCAGCCAAGAATGGGTGGGCGAGCAGTTCTTC; CDR3 protein: CASSQEWVGEQFF
clone size: -; V gene: TRBV11-2; CDR3 length: 15; J gene: TRBJ2-7; D gene: -; CDR3 DNA: TGTGCCAGCAGCTTAGAACTTCCTCCGACGTACGAGCAGTACTTC; CDR3 protein: CASSLELPPTYEQYF
clone size: once; V gene: TRBV7-2; CDR3 length: 18; J gene: TRBJ2-3; D gene: TRBD2; CDR3 DNA: TGTGCCAGCAGCTTATGGAGCGGGAGAAGCTCTAGCACAGATACGCAGTATTTT; CDR3 protein: CASSLWSGRSSSTDTQYF
clone size: few; V gene: TRBV2; CDR3 length: 15; J gene: TRBJ1-3; D gene: TRBD1; CDR3 DNA: TGTGCCAGCAGCGTTACCGGACAGGTGGGAAACACCATATATTTT; CDR3 protein: CASSVTGQVGNTIYF
clone size: -; V gene: TRBV7-6; CDR3 length: 15; J gene: TRBJ2-7; D gene: -; CDR3 DNA: TGTGCCAGCAGCTTTGGGGGGACTCTTCGCTACGAGCAGTACTTC; CDR3 protein: CASSFGGTLRYEQYF
clone size: -; V gene: TRBV6-5; CDR3 length: 13; J gene: TRBJ2-7; D gene: -; CDR3 DNA: TGTGCCAGCAGACTGAGACCCACCTACGAGCAGTACTTC; CDR3 protein: CASRLRPTYEQYF
clone size: -; V gene: TRBV30; CDR3 length: 12; J gene: TRBJ2-1; D gene: -; CDR3 DNA: TGTGCCTGGAGGCGACGGTACAATGAGCAGTTCTTC; CDR3 protein: CAWRRRYNEQFF